The clone carrying this TCR beta chain showed up just once. The data derive from a study of T cells in Graves' hyperthyroidism and ophthalmopathy. Diagnostic decisions used clinical symptoms, serum thyroxine and TRAb, thyroid ultrasound and orbital computed tomography. Germline CDR1 and CDR2: DFQATT and SNEGSKA (reference sequence). CDR3 size: 14 residues. After removal of 5 bases from V and 1 base from J, the junction contained 6 bases not matched to a gene. It was RNA transcripts that yielded the amplified TCR beta CDR3 regions. Researchers ran a first-round RT-PCR on the TCR CDR3 using the HTBI primer set. TCRdb fed the multiplex PCR reads into MiXCR, producing one record per CDR3 protein. The sample has a few hundred thousand distinct CDR3 sequences; roughly 46% are singletons.

This receptor was taken from a woman in her late teens or twenties with Graves' hyperthyroidism. Sequencing was performed on peripheral blood or thyroid tissue (not recorded which). The gene calls are TRBV20-1 and TRBJ1-1, with TRBD1 identical over 8 bases. CDR3 sequence: CSAGIGTGNTEAFF. The CDR3 bases are TGCAGTGCTGGGATCGGGACAGGGAACACTGAAGCTTTCTTT.